Below, 8 T cell receptor beta chains from the same sample are listed, as sequenced in a study of Graves' ophthalmopathy and Graves' hyperthyroidism. The sequenced template was RNA, covering the TCR beta CDR3 region. First-round RT-PCR employed HTBI primers, with a second-round multiplex PCR after it. TCRdb reprocessed the multiplex PCR reads with MiXCR, giving one entry per CDR3 protein. The table shows approximately 1.2 million distinct CDR3 sequences, with about 40% occurring only once. Sequencing used peripheral blood or thyroid tissue (not recorded which). The receptors were gathered from an adult man with Graves' hyperthyroidism.

As to this clonotype: Germline is not matched at one junction end, which may reflect a read error. The chain recombines TRBV10-3 with TRBJ2-6; 9 bases fit TRBD1. Germline-derived CDR1 and CDR2 are ENHRY and SYGVKD. The CDR3 has 18 amino acids. The CDR3 region has the DNA TGTGCCAGCAGTTACCGTGACAGGGGGTCTTCTGGGGCCAACGTCCTGACTTTC. Translating gives CASSYRDRGSSGANVLTF.

The gene calls are TRBV7-9 and TRBJ2-5, with 12 bases lining up with TRBD2. The V gene's germline CDR1 is SEHNR and CDR2 FQNEAQ (reference sequence). J was trimmed by 2 bases and V by 5 bases; bases with no gene match: 6. There are 16 residues in the CDR3. CDR3 loop: CASSQATSGSQETQYF. The CDR3 DNA follows: TGTGCCAGCAGCCAAGCGACTAGCGGGAGTCAAGAGACCCAGTACTTC.

The chain links TRBV20-1 to TRBJ1-5, with a weak D call TRBD1 (6 bases). CDR3 length equals 14 residues. The germline V and J ends were trimmed by 5 bases and 3 bases, with 14 bases remaining between them. Germline CDR1 DFQATT, CDR2 SNEGSKA (reference sequence). The CDR3 DNA sequence: TGCAGTGCTGGTCAGACAGGCTACAATCAGCCCCAGCATTTT. Residues: CSAGQTGYNQPQHF.

This clonotype was seen repeatedly, ten times or more. This chain links TRBV2 with TRBJ1-5; TRBD1 might be the D (6 bases). V lost 2 bases and J 4 bases, leaving 12 bases between the germline ends. The length of the CDR3 is 15 residues. CDR1 SNHLY and CDR2 FYNNEI come from the germline V gene. As DNA, the CDR3 is TGTGCCAGCAGTGAACGGGGGGCGCATAATCAGCCCCAGCATTTT. This codes for CASSERGAHNQPQHF. The complete variable domain, with remaining parts taken from reference TRBV2 and TRBJ1-5, reads EPEVTQTPSHQVTQMGQEVILRCVPISNHLYFYWYRQILGQKVEFLVSFYNNEISEKSEIFDDQFSVERPDGSNFTLKIRSTKLEDSAMYFCASSERGAHNQPQHFGDGTRLSIL.

The gene calls are TRBV20-1 and TRBJ1-2; 11 positions match TRBD1. Losses at the gene ends were 8 bases for V and 4 bases for J; bases not matched to a gene: 12. CDR3 length: 15 amino acids. Germline V CDR1 and CDR2: DFQATT, SNEGSKA (reference sequence). The CDR3 DNA follows: TGCAGTACTACCTGGGACAGGGGGTGGTTCTATGGCTACACCTTC. Translated: CSTTWDRGWFYGYTF.

The chain joins TRBV7-2 to TRBJ2-5, with D maybe TRBD1 (5 bases). V gave up 5 bases and J gave up 7 bases, with 23 bases separating them. This CDR3 has 16 amino acids. Germline CDR1 is SGHTA and CDR2 is FQGNSA. CDR3: CASSVVPDSRSGTQYF. CDR3 nucleotide sequence: TGTGCCAGCAGCGTTGTCCCTGACAGCCGTTCGGGGACCCAGTACTTC.

This clonotype has a count of ten or more. The chain combines TRBV10-3 with TRBJ1-2; perhaps TRBD1 as D (5 bases). Germline CDR1 is ENHRY and CDR2 is SYGVKD. Trimming stripped 7 bases from V and 3 bases from J, with 12 bases between. The CDR3 has 13 residues. As DNA, the CDR3 is TGTGCCATCATGGCGTCGGGGGACTATGGCTACACCTTC. Translation: CAIMASGDYGYTF.

Details on this clonotype: Possible read error: a much larger clone is one base away. This chain links TRBV2 with TRBJ1-1; D perhaps matches TRBD1 (5 bases). This CDR3 is 13 amino acids long. Deletions cut 10 bases from V and 6 bases from J, with 18 bases between. CDR1 and CDR2 (germline): SNHLY, FYNNEI. CDR3 in amino acids: CANKKAGVAEAFF. CDR3 DNA sequence: TGTGCCAACAAAAAAGCGGGGGTGGCTGAAGCTTTCTTT.